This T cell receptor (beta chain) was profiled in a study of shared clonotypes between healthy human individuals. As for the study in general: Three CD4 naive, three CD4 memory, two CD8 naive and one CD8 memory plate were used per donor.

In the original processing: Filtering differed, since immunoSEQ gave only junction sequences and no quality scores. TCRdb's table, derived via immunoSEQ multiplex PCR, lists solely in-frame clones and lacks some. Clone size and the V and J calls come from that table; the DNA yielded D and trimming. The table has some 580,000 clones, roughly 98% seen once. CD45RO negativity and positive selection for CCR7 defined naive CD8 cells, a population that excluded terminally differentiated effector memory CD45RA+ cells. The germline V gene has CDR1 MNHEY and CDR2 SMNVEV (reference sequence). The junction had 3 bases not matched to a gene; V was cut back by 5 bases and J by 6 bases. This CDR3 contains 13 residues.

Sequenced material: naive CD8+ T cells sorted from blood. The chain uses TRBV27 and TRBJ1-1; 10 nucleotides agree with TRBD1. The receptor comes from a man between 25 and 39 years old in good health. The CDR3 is CASSPGTGAEAFF. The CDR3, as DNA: TGTGCCAGCAGTCCCGGGACAGGGGCTGAAGCTTTCTTT.